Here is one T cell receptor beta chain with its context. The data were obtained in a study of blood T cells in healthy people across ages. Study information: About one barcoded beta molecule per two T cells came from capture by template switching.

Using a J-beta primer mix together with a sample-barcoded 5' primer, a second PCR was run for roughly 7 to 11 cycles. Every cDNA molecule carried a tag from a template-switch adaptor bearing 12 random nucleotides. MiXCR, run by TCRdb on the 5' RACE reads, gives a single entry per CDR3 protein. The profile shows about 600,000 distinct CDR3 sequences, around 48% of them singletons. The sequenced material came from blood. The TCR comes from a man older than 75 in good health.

CDR3 region: CASSFPGSRRTEAFF. CDR3 in DNA: TGTGCCAGCAGCTTTCCGGGTTCCCGTCGCACTGAAGCTTTCTTT. The chain uses TRBV7-8 and TRBJ1-1; D remains ambiguous. Germline V CDR1 and CDR2: SGHVS, FQNEAQ. There are 15 residues in the CDR3. Trimming left V 3 bases short and J 4 bases short, with 15 bases between.